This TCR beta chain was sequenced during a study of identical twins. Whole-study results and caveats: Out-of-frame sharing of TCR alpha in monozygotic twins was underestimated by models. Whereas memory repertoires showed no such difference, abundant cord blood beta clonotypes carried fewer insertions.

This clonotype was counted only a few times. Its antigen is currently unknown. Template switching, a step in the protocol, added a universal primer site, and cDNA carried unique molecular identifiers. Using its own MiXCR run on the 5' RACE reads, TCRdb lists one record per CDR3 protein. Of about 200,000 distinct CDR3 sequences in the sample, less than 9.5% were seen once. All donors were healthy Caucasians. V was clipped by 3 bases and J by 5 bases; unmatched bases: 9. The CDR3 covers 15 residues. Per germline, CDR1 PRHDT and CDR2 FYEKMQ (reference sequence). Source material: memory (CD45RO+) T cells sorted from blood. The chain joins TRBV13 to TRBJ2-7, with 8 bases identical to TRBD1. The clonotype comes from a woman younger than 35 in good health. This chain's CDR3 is CASSFTGQGFHEQYF. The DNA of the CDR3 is TGTGCCAGCAGCTTTACCGGACAGGGTTTTCACGAGCAGTACTTC.